The next 8 T cell receptor beta chains were all read from a single sample in a study of T cell changes during pregnancy in multiple sclerosis (dated by TCRdb to about 2019). Library preparation used the immunoSEQ multiplex PCR assay. This immuneACCESS table, as held by TCRdb, lists in-frame sequences with V and J called but not all clones. Of the missing ones, under half trace to an unresolved V gene in checked studies; the others have no known cause. This sample has approximately 41,000 clones in its table, and roughly nine tenths of those were observed once. 1% to 1.5% of the sample is in the top ten clones. Here the sequenced sample was CD4+ T cells from peripheral blood mononuclear cells, taken in the first trimester of pregnancy. Receptor source: a female donor with multiple sclerosis, enrolled in a pregnancy study.

This chain uses TRBV9 with TRBJ2-7; 8 nucleotides agree with TRBD2. J was trimmed by 3 bases and V by 2 bases; bases with no gene match: 4. The CDR3 is 14 amino acids. Germline assignment: CDR1 SGDLS and CDR2 YYNGEE. CDR3 DNA: TGTGCCAGCAGCGTCTTCAGCGGGAGCTACGAGCAGTACTTC. It codes for CASSVFSGSYEQYF. Drawing the rest from reference TRBV9 and TRBJ2-7, the complete variable domain is DSGVTQTPKHLITATGQRVTLRCSPRSGDLSVYWYQQSLDQGLQFLIQYYNGEERAKGNILERFSAQQFPDLHSELNLSSLELGDSALYFCASSVFSGSYEQYFGPGTRLTVT.

This chain uses TRBV6-6 with TRBJ2-3, with D maybe TRBD1 (6 bases). The germline gives CDR1 MNHNY, CDR2 SVGAGI (reference sequence). Trimming took off 7 bases at V and 6 bases at J, with 17 bases between the two ends. The CDR3 consists of 14 residues. DNA of the CDR3: TGTGCCAGCAATGAACAGGGAACCGGGGATACGCAGTATTTT. Its protein is CASNEQGTGDTQYF.

This clone was observed at least ten times. This chain uses TRBV6-5 with TRBJ2-7; unclear D gene. This CDR3 comprises 9 residues. Germline lookup yields CDR1 MNHEY and CDR2 SVGAGI. Trimming removed 8 bases from V and 5 bases from J, with 4 bases in between. The CDR3 DNA reads as TGTGCCAGCTGGCACGAGCAGTACTTC. It encodes CASWHEQYF.

V and J are TRBV5-6 and TRBJ2-3; D perhaps matches TRBD2 (5 bases). Trimming shortened V by 2 bases and J by 5 bases, and 9 bases separated the two germline ends. CDR1 SGHDT and CDR2 YYEEEE come from the germline V gene. The CDR3 covers 13 residues. CDR3 nucleotides: TGTGCCAGCAGCTTTGTGGGAGAAGATACGCAGTATTTT. Its protein is CASSFVGEDTQYF.

The chain has TRBV4-1 and TRBJ2-1; 12 bases line up with TRBD2. The CDR3 extends over 17 amino acids. The V gene end was trimmed by 1 base and the J gene end by 6 bases; junction bases not matched to a gene: 7. Germline CDR1 and CDR2: MGHRA and YSYEKL. CDR3 bases: TGCGCCAGCAGCCAAGGACTAGCGGGAGTTCTGGTCAATGAGCAGTTCTTC. Translated, it gives CASSQGLAGVLVNEQFF.

This chain links TRBV18 with TRBJ2-1, with 10 bases lining up with TRBD2. This CDR3 region has 16 residues. V dropped 3 bases and J dropped 7; count of bases not matched to a gene: 9. From germline, CDR1 is KGHSH and CDR2 LQKENI. As DNA, the CDR3 is TGTGCCAGCTCACCCTTAGCGGGAGGCTCACGTAATGAGCAGTTCTTC. This gives the protein CASSPLAGGSRNEQFF.

This chain uses TRBV13 with TRBJ1-2, with 8 bases matching TRBD1. V dropped 4 bases and J dropped 8; count of bases not matched to a gene: 3. Germline loops: CDR1 PRHDT, CDR2 FYEKMQ (reference sequence). The CDR3 sequence is 12 residues long. Here the CDR3 reads CASSSQGEGYTF. Here the CDR3 DNA reads TGTGCCAGCAGCTCACAGGGGGAAGGCTACACCTTC.

Only one count was recorded for this clone. V and J are TRBV5-1 and TRBJ2-4; TRBD1 aligns across 7 bases. From germline, CDR1 is SGHRS and CDR2 YFSETQ. The length of the CDR3 is 19 residues. V was pared by 2 bases and J by 3 bases, with 17 bases of the junction left unmatched. The CDR3 DNA follows: TGCGCCAGCAGCTTTGAGCCCCGACAGGGACCCCAAAACAAAAACATTCAGTACTTC. This sequence encodes CASSFEPRQGPQNKNIQYF.